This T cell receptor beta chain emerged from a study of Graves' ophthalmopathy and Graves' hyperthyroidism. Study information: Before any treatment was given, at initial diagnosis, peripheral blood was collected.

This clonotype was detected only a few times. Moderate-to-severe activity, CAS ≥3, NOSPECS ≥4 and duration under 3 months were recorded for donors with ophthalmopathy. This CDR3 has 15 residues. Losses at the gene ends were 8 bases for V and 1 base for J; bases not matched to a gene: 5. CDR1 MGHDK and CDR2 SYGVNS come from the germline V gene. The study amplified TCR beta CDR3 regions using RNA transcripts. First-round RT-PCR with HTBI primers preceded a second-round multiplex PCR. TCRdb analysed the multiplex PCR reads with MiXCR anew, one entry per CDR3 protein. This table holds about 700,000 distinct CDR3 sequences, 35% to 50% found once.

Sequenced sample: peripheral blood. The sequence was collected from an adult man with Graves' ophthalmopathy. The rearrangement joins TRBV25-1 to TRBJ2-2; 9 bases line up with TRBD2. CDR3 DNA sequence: TGTGCCAGCTCACCACTAGCGGGGAACACCGGGGAGCTGTTTTTT. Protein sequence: CASSPLAGNTGELFF.